The 5 T cell receptor beta chains below all came from one sample that was sequenced in a study of T cells in Graves' hyperthyroidism and ophthalmopathy. Regions amplified from RNA transcripts were the TCR beta CDR3 regions. First-round RT-PCR of the TCR CDR3 relied on the HTBI primer set. TCRdb fed the multiplex PCR reads into MiXCR, producing one record per CDR3 protein. The top ten hold 30% to 35% of the sample, which has approximately 370,000 distinct CDR3 sequences, about a sixth seen once. Sequenced: blood. The receptors stem from a woman aged 25 to 39 with Graves' hyperthyroidism that later progressed to Graves' ophthalmopathy.

Ten or more counts support this clonotype. The V gene is TRBV11-2, the J gene TRBJ2-2, with 10 bases lining up with TRBD1. Germline V lookup: CDR1 SGHAT, CDR2 FQNNGV. With 4 bases clipped from V and 2 bases from J, the junction kept 1 base outside the gene matches. The CDR3 loop spans 15 amino acids. CDR3 sequence: CASSWTGGNTGELFF. The CDR3, as DNA: TGTGCCAGCAGCTGGACAGGGGGTAACACCGGGGAGCTGTTTTTT.

The rearrangement joins TRBV29-1 to TRBJ1-3, with TRBD1 matching 7 bases. Germline-derived CDR1 and CDR2 are SQVTM and ANQGSEA. V was clipped by 7 bases and J by 0 bases; unmatched bases: 6. The CDR3 loop spans 14 amino acids. Here the CDR3 reads CSGAGTDSGNTIYF. CDR3 nucleotide sequence: TGCAGCGGCGCCGGGACAGACTCTGGAAACACCATATATTTT.

The chain joins TRBV28 to TRBJ2-5; TRBD1 aligns across 9 bases. Germline values: CDR1 MDHEN, CDR2 SYDVKM. The CDR3 contains 17 residues. The J segment lost 3 bases and the V segment lost 5 bases, leaving 13 bases of the junction unmatched. The CDR3 is CASSLLMGGTGKETQYF. The CDR3 nucleotides read TGTGCCAGCAGTCTCCTGATGGGTGGGACAGGGAAAGAGACCCAGTACTTC.

This rearrangement joins TRBV4-1 to TRBJ2-1, with TRBD2 identical over 11 bases. This CDR3 spans 16 amino acids. V shed 3 bases and J 8 bases; nucleotides not matched to a gene: 9. Germline V lookup: CDR1 MGHRA, CDR2 YSYEKL. For the CDR3, the DNA is TGCGCCAGCAGCCAGGCCAAACTAGCGGGAGCTTATGAGCAGTTCTTC. Translating gives CASSQAKLAGAYEQFF.

The chain is built from TRBV2 and TRBJ2-1; D is undetermined. The V gene lost 4 bases and the J gene lost 5 bases, with 18 bases spanning the gap. Germline V CDR1 and CDR2: SNHLY, FYNNEI. This CDR3 is 16 amino acids long. In DNA form, the CDR3 reads TGTGCCAGCAGTGCTAAAGGGATCTCTACTGACAATGAGCAGTTCTTC. Its protein is CASSAKGISTDNEQFF. The whole variable domain, filled in from reference TRBV2 and TRBJ2-1, reads EPEVTQTPSHQVTQMGQEVILRCVPISNHLYFYWYRQILGQKVEFLVSFYNNEISEKSEIFDDQFSVERPDGSNFTLKIRSTKLEDSAMYFCASSAKGISTDNEQFFGPGTRLTVL.